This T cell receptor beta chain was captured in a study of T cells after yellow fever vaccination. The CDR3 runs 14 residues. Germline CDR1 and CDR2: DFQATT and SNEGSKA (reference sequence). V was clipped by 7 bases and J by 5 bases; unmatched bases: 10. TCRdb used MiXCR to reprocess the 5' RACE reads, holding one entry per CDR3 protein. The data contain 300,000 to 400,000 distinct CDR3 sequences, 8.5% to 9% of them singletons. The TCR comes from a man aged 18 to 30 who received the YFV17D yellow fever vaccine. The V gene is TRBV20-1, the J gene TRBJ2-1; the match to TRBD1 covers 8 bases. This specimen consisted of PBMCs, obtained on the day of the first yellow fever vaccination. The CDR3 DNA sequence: TGCAGTGAGGCCTCAGGGGGCGTTCACAATGAGCAGTTCTTC. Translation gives CSEASGGVHNEQFF.